These 27 T cell receptor beta chains originate from one sample sequenced in a study of shared clonotypes between healthy human individuals. Assay used: immunoSEQ multiplex PCR; TCRdb lists only in-frame clones, some missing. The repertoire has 1.6 million or so clones, around 97% of them found once; the top ten carry more than 0.9%. Sequences were obtained from naive CD4+ T cells sorted from blood. Sample subset: CD45RA+ positively selected. These TCRs come from a young man in good health.

CDR3: CASSPTGRGEKLFF. The CDR3 bases are TGTGCCAGCAGCCCGACAGGGAGAGGTGAAAAACTGTTTTTT. V gene TRBV11-3 combines with J gene TRBJ1-4, with 7 bases fitting TRBD1. The V gene's germline CDR1 is SGHNT and CDR2 YENEEA. V lost 5 bases and J lost 7; bases outside the gene matches: 7. The length of the CDR3 is 14 residues.

This chain uses TRBV19 with TRBJ2-5; 11 bases match TRBD2. The CDR3 is made up of 16 amino acids. The J segment lost 6 bases and the V segment lost 2 bases, leaving 8 bases of the junction unmatched. The V gene's germline CDR1 is LNHDA and CDR2 SQIVND (reference sequence). The CDR3, as DNA: TGTGCCAGTAGTATAATGTCTAGCGGGAGGAGGAAGACCCAGTACTTC. It is translated as CASSIMSSGRRKTQYF.

The J gene is TRBJ2-1, the V gene TRBV7-9, with 8 bases fitting TRBD2. Trimming removed 6 bases from V and 8 bases from J; junction bases left unmatched: 9. The CDR3 extends over 14 amino acids. The germline CDR1 and CDR2 sequences are SEHNR and FQNEAQ (reference sequence). In nucleotides, the CDR3 is TGTGCCAGCAGTGTCCTAGCGGGCTGGGATGAGCAGTTCTTC. Its protein product is CASSVLAGWDEQFF.

As regards this clone: Other DNA sequences in this specimen translate into the identical CDR3. V is TRBV19 and J is TRBJ2-7; TRBD1 matches 10 bases. The CDR3 is made up of 14 amino acids. J was trimmed by 3 bases and V by 5 bases; bases with no gene match: 4. Germline V gene data show CDR1 as LNHDA and CDR2 as SQIVND (reference sequence). CDR3 protein: CASSATGGSYEQYF. The CDR3 DNA reads as TGTGCCAGTAGTGCGACAGGGGGCAGCTACGAGCAGTACTTC.

The chain links TRBV15 to TRBJ2-5; D unresolved. Per germline, CDR1 LNHNV and CDR2 YYDKDF (reference sequence). V dropped 4 bases and J dropped 4 bases, with 10 bases sitting between them. CDR3 length: 13 amino acids. The CDR3 region is CATSIRKGETQYF. CDR3 nucleotides: TGTGCCACCAGCATCCGGAAGGGAGAGACCCAGTACTTC.

This sequence joins TRBV5-4 and TRBJ2-5; no clear D. From germline, CDR1 is SGHNT and CDR2 YYREEE (reference sequence). The V end lost 2 bases, the J end lost 5 bases, and 7 bases lay between the germline ends. The CDR3 has 12 residues. The CDR3 protein is CASSFVGETQYF. The CDR3 DNA reads as TGTGCCAGCAGCTTTGTAGGGGAGACCCAGTACTTC.

The chain has TRBV7-5 and TRBJ2-3; the table names TRBD2, a call not compared with the DNA. TRBV7-5 counts as a pseudogene. The CDR3 consists of 16 residues. The CDR3 DNA sequence: TGTGCCAGAAGCCCCGGTGTAGCGCATTACTCTTATACGCAGTATTTT. Translation: CARSPGVAHYSYTQYF.

Points on this clone: Other DNA sequences in this specimen translate into the identical CDR3. The V gene is TRBV7-2, the J gene TRBJ1-5; weak D call: TRBD1 (5 bases). Germline V gene sequence: CDR1 SGHTA, CDR2 FQGNSA. The ends were cut back, 4 bases at V and 0 bases at J, with 10 bases in the middle. The length of the CDR3 is 15 residues. CDR3 in amino acids: CASSSQGNSNQPQHF. For the CDR3, the DNA is TGTGCCAGCAGCTCCCAGGGAAATAGCAATCAGCCCCAGCATTTT.

Only one count was recorded for this clone. V and J are TRBV6-1 and TRBJ2-5, with D perhaps TRBD1 (6 bases). Germline CDR1 is MNHNS and CDR2 is SASEGT. Trimming shortened V by 6 bases and J by 7 bases, and 15 bases separated the two germline ends. This CDR3 spans 13 amino acids. This CDR3 is CASRGTSIWTQYF. Here the CDR3 DNA reads TGTGCCAGCAGAGGGACATCTATATGGACCCAGTACTTC.

V and J are TRBV5-4 and TRBJ2-1, with D hard to call. V was pared by 1 base and J by 7 bases, with 6 bases between. The CDR3 has 12 amino acids. CDR1 and CDR2 from the germline V gene are SGHNT and YYREEE (reference sequence). The CDR3 bases are TGTGCCAGCAGCTTGCCCAGGAATGAGCAGTTCTTC. This sequence encodes CASSLPRNEQFF.

The chain recombines TRBV9 with TRBJ2-1, with 8 nucleotides matching TRBD2. V shed 3 bases and J 0 bases; nucleotides not matched to a gene: 11. This CDR3 has 18 amino acids. CDR1 is SGDLS, CDR2 YYNGEE, per germline. CDR3 sequence reads: CASSAIAGGTASYNEQFF. For the CDR3, the DNA is TGTGCCAGCAGCGCCATTGCGGGAGGTACGGCCTCCTACAATGAGCAGTTCTTC.

The chain links TRBV7-2 to TRBJ2-7, with no clear D. Trimming stripped 7 bases from V and 2 bases from J, with 18 bases between. Looked up from germline, CDR1 is SGHTA and CDR2 is FQGNSA. The CDR3 covers 15 residues. CDR3 bases: TGTGCCAGCAAGATCGATGCGCCCCTTGCCTACGAGCAGTACTTC. This translates into CASKIDAPLAYEQYF.

The V call is TRBV28, the J call TRBJ1-5, with 9 bases that match TRBD1. Germline loops: CDR1 MDHEN, CDR2 SYDVKM. CDR3 length: 15 amino acids. The J segment lost 6 bases and the V segment lost 6 bases, leaving 9 bases of the junction unmatched. The CDR3 sequence is CASRDPGTGRQPQHF. In DNA form, the CDR3 reads TGTGCCAGCAGAGACCCCGGGACAGGGCGTCAGCCCCAGCATTTT. Using reference TRBV28 and TRBJ1-5 for the parts outside the CDR3, the full variable domain is DVKVTQSSRYLVKRTGEKVFLECVQDMDHENMFWYRQDPGLGLRLIYFSYDVKMKEKGDIPEGYSVSREKKERFSLILESASTNQTSMYLCASRDPGTGRQPQHFGDGTRLSIL.

This chain links TRBV5-1 with TRBJ2-5; possible D gene TRBD1, 5 bases. V was pared by 4 bases and J by 1 base, with 8 bases between. The V gene's germline CDR1 is SGHRS and CDR2 YFSETQ. The CDR3 runs 13 residues. CDR3 residues: CASSGAVQETQYF. CDR3 DNA sequence: TGCGCCAGCAGCGGGGCAGTCCAAGAGACCCAGTACTTC.

The chain links TRBV7-9 to TRBJ2-1; 11 bases agree with TRBD2. CDR1 is SEHNR and CDR2 is FQNEAQ in the germline V gene (reference sequence). CDR3 size: 17 residues. V lost 3 bases to trimming and J lost 3 bases; unmatched junction nucleotides: 7. The CDR3 DNA follows: TGTGCCAGCAGCTTTACTACTAGCGGGAGCCTCTACAATGAGCAGTTCTTC. Residues: CASSFTTSGSLYNEQFF. Full variable domain (outside the CDR3, taken from reference TRBV7-9 and TRBJ2-1): DTGVSQNPRHKITKRGQNVTFRCDPISEHNRLYWYRQTLGQGPEFLTYFQNEAQLEKSRLLSDRFSAERPKGSFSTLEIQRTEQGDSAMYLCASSFTTSGSLYNEQFFGPGTRLTVL.

The chain joins TRBV10-3 to TRBJ2-1, with 7 bases fitting TRBD2. Germline V gives CDR1 ENHRY, CDR2 SYGVKD. The CDR3 runs to 15 residues. J was trimmed by 2 bases and V by 7 bases; bases with no gene match: 8. As DNA, the CDR3 is TGTGCCATCACCGGCGGACTAGTTCCCTACAATGAGCAGTTCTTC. As protein: CAITGGLVPYNEQFF.

The V gene is TRBV7-5, the J gene TRBJ2-2; the listed D gene, TRBD2, was not tested against the DNA. TRBV7-5 is assigned pseudogene status. This CDR3 has 22 amino acids. CDR3 nucleotide sequence: TGTGTCAGAAGCTTGATTCTCACCTTTGGGGAGCGGGAATCCTGGAACACCGGGGAGCTGTTTTTT. This sequence encodes CVRSLILTFGERESWNTGELFF.

In the case of this clone: The sample contains more than one DNA sequence encoding this CDR3. The chain uses TRBV9 and TRBJ2-5; D possibly corresponds to TRBD1 (5 bases). This CDR3 spans 13 amino acids. Per germline, CDR1 SGDLS and CDR2 YYNGEE. The V end was cut by 0 bases, the J end by 4 bases, with 7 bases between. The chain's CDR3 is CASSVGQGETQYF. In DNA form, the CDR3 reads TGTGCCAGCAGCGTAGGTCAGGGAGAGACCCAGTACTTC.

This chain links TRBV5-1 with TRBJ2-3; possible D gene TRBD2, 5 bases. Trimming took off 4 bases at V and 2 bases at J, with 17 bases between the two ends. The germline gives CDR1 SGHRS, CDR2 YFSETQ. There are 16 residues in the CDR3. The CDR3 protein is CASSEEPRTSTDTQYF. CDR3 nucleotide sequence: TGCGCCAGCAGCGAAGAACCCCGGACTTCCACAGATACGCAGTATTTT.

The CDR3 DNA is TGTGCCAGCAGTGGTACAGGGTCTGGGGCCGGGGAGCTGTTTTTT. Residues: CASSGTGSGAGELFF. The chain employs TRBV6-1 and TRBJ2-2, with D maybe TRBD1 (6 bases). Trimming took 4 bases from V and 6 from J, leaving 15 bases between them. This CDR3 comprises 15 residues. Per the germline V gene, CDR1 is MNHNS and CDR2 is SASEGT.

Written as DNA, the CDR3 is TGTGCCAGCAGAGAGACAGGGACAACTAATGAAAAACTGTTTTTT. Residues: CASRETGTTNEKLFF. The rearrangement links TRBV28 to TRBJ1-4; 7 bases are a match to TRBD1. Germline V gene data show CDR1 as MDHEN and CDR2 as SYDVKM. The V gene end was trimmed by 6 bases and the J gene end by 0 bases; junction bases not matched to a gene: 4. The length of the CDR3 is 15 residues.

The chain links TRBV9 to TRBJ2-5, with D unresolved. Germline lookup yields CDR1 SGDLS and CDR2 YYNGEE. The V and J ends lost 0 bases and 5 bases respectively, with 14 bases between them. There are 15 residues in the CDR3. CDR3 DNA: TGTGCCAGCAGCGTAGGATGGGCAGGCCACGAGACCCAGTACTTC. This sequence encodes CASSVGWAGHETQYF.

This sequence joins TRBV5-6 and TRBJ2-5; unclear D gene. CDR1 is SGHDT and CDR2 is YYEEEE in the germline V gene. Between the trimmed V and J ends, which lost 4 bases and 5 bases, there was a span of 9 bases. The CDR3 has 12 amino acids. As DNA, the CDR3 is TGTGCCAGCAGCGCCGTCCCGGAGACCCAGTACTTC. Its protein is CASSAVPETQYF.

The J gene is TRBJ1-5, the V gene TRBV19; unclear D gene. Germline lookup yields CDR1 LNHDA and CDR2 SQIVND (reference sequence). V was trimmed by 5 bases and J by 0 bases, leaving 5 bases between them. The CDR3 spans 13 residues. CDR3 sequence reads: CASSAFSNQPQHF. CDR3 DNA sequence: TGTGCCAGTAGTGCATTTAGCAATCAGCCCCAGCATTTT.

This chain links TRBV2 with TRBJ2-3; D not certain. The CDR3 covers 16 residues. Deletions cut 1 base from V and 0 bases from J, with 11 bases between. Germline CDR1 is SNHLY and CDR2 is FYNNEI. The CDR3 is CASSEGVTPSTDTQYF. The CDR3 DNA sequence: TGTGCCAGCAGTGAAGGGGTGACACCCAGCACAGATACGCAGTATTTT.

V and J are TRBV28 and TRBJ2-5; possible D gene TRBD2, 5 bases. Per germline, CDR1 MDHEN and CDR2 SYDVKM. CDR3 length: 15 amino acids. The V end lost 0 bases, the J end lost 1 base, and 9 bases lay between the germline ends. The chain's CDR3 is CASSLWTGSQETQYF. CDR3 nucleotides: TGTGCCAGCAGTTTATGGACGGGGTCCCAAGAGACCCAGTACTTC.

This rearrangement joins TRBV10-3 to TRBJ1-1; TRBD1 matches at 7 bases. Germline V CDR1 and CDR2: ENHRY, SYGVKD. After removal of 10 bases from V and 2 bases from J, the junction contained 10 bases not matched to a gene. The CDR3 extends over 14 amino acids. CDR3 protein: CATGTEWGNTEAFF. The CDR3 DNA follows: TGTGCCACCGGGACAGAGTGGGGAAACACTGAAGCTTTCTTT.